A selection of T cell receptor beta chains follows, all from one sample in a study of T cells expressing NK-cell markers. TCRdb reanalyzed the 5' RACE reads and collapses them to one entry per CDR3 protein, without DNA. The table lists some 500,000 distinct CDR3 sequences. Sequenced sample: blood T cells: a sorted CD56 or NKG2C T cell subset, CD4+ or CD8+ T cells, or bulk PBMC T cells (not recorded which). The receptor source for this set is a woman in her forties or fifties in good health. CDR3s include the opening cysteine and the closing phenylalanine or tryptophan. Fields, in order: J gene, V gene, CDR3 protein.

j_gene: TRBJ2-3; v_gene: TRBV5-1; CDR3aa: CASSAAPLAGRADTQYF
j_gene: TRBJ2-7; v_gene: TRBV15; CDR3aa: CATSRDLGSEQYF
j_gene: TRBJ1-5; v_gene: TRBV18; CDR3aa: CASSPSRDSKNQPQHF
j_gene: TRBJ2-1; v_gene: TRBV13; CDR3aa: CASSLDLSSYNEQFF
j_gene: TRBJ2-1; v_gene: TRBV4-1; CDR3aa: CASSAGQGRDEQFF
j_gene: TRBJ2-1; v_gene: TRBV12-3/TRBV12-4; CDR3aa: CASRRGREGLNEQFF
j_gene: TRBJ2-1; v_gene: TRBV20-1; CDR3aa: CSARGGLAGGSSYNEQFF
j_gene: TRBJ2-3; v_gene: TRBV20-1; CDR3aa: CSAREGPRTQYF
j_gene: TRBJ2-3; v_gene: TRBV10-2; CDR3aa: CASSDRGRTDTQYF
j_gene: TRBJ2-3; v_gene: TRBV27; CDR3aa: CASSLDLVDTQYF
j_gene: TRBJ1-2; v_gene: TRBV5-6; CDR3aa: CASSPYPRTDSYGYTF
j_gene: TRBJ2-3; v_gene: TRBV12-3/TRBV12-4; CDR3aa: CASRGGGGYTDTQYF
j_gene: TRBJ2-1; v_gene: TRBV6-1; CDR3aa: CASSGGLRYNEQFF
j_gene: TRBJ2-5; v_gene: TRBV4-1; CDR3aa: CASSPRVETQYF
j_gene: TRBJ2-1; v_gene: TRBV5-1; CDR3aa: CASSLLVGPQGNEQFF
j_gene: TRBJ2-5; v_gene: TRBV12-3/TRBV12-4; CDR3aa: CASSTGKETQYF
j_gene: TRBJ1-2; v_gene: TRBV6-6; CDR3aa: CASSYSGQGHGYTF
j_gene: TRBJ2-1; v_gene: TRBV12-3/TRBV12-4; CDR3aa: CASSLKSASEQFF
j_gene: TRBJ1-1; v_gene: TRBV5-5; CDR3aa: CASSALQGAVTEAFF
j_gene: TRBJ1-1; v_gene: TRBV5-1; CDR3aa: CASGSTGFSTEAFF
j_gene: TRBJ2-5; v_gene: TRBV19; CDR3aa: CASSKGGTQYF
j_gene: TRBJ2-1; v_gene: TRBV6-2/TRBV6-3; CDR3aa: CASSKGLQGREQFF
j_gene: TRBJ2-5; v_gene: TRBV28; CDR3aa: CASSLVQGGRETQYF
j_gene: TRBJ2-3; v_gene: TRBV20-1; CDR3aa: CSAYDRATDTQYF
j_gene: TRBJ2-7; v_gene: TRBV20-1; CDR3aa: CSASLWEAAYEQYF
j_gene: TRBJ2-5; v_gene: TRBV15; CDR3aa: CATSMVGQGGETQYF
j_gene: TRBJ2-6; v_gene: TRBV7-9; CDR3aa: CASSPGDRGLGANVLTF
j_gene: TRBJ2-2; v_gene: TRBV5-6; CDR3aa: CASSTRTGVVFF
j_gene: TRBJ2-5; v_gene: TRBV5-4; CDR3aa: CASSPARQETQYF
j_gene: TRBJ2-5; v_gene: TRBV25-1; CDR3aa: CASRTGSVRETQYF
j_gene: TRBJ2-7; v_gene: TRBV2; CDR3aa: CASSVPQRGGNSLSPYEQYF
j_gene: TRBJ2-1; v_gene: TRBV6-5; CDR3aa: CASSRGGTSGRPSYNEQFF